What follows are 14 T cell receptor beta chains derived from one specimen sequenced in a study of T-cell reconstitution after alpha-beta-depleted transplantation in children. The TCRbeta library incorporated unique molecular identifiers. TCRdb recomputed calls from the PCR reads with MiXCR, one row per CDR3 protein. The data hold about 610,000 distinct CDR3 sequences, with about 10% observed a single time. This sample comprised PBMCs from the stem cell graft donor, obtained from the stem cell graft. These receptors were taken from a human donor who donated a stem cell graft to a child with acute myeloid leukemia.

This chain connects TRBV27 to TRBJ1-6, with TRBD1 as a possible D gene (5 bases). V lost 7 bases to trimming and J lost 9 bases, with 16 bases between them. This CDR3 is 14 amino acids long. Germline V gives CDR1 MNHEY, CDR2 SMNVEV (reference sequence). The CDR3 bases are TGTGCCAGCAAGGGGCCCCCCTGGGGTTCACCCCTCCACTTT. It yields the protein CASKGPPWGSPLHF.

This clonotype occurred a few times. The rearrangement links TRBV7-3 to TRBJ2-2; D may be TRBD2 (6 bases). Per the germline V gene, CDR1 is SGHTA and CDR2 is FQGTGA. Between the trimmed V and J ends, which lost 6 bases and 2 bases, there was a span of 16 bases. CDR3 size: 16 residues. This CDR3 is CASSLREPPNTGELFF. In nucleotides, the CDR3 is TGTGCCAGCAGTCTCCGGGAGCCCCCAAACACCGGGGAGCTGTTTTTT.

This clonotype appeared many times. This chain connects TRBV25-1 to TRBJ1-5; D is undetermined. Germline assignment: CDR1 MGHDK and CDR2 SYGVNS. This CDR3 has 13 amino acids. Trimming took off 3 bases at V and 2 bases at J, with 5 bases between the two ends. CDR3: CASSDWGNQPQHF. In nucleotides, the CDR3 is TGTGCCAGCAGTGATTGGGGCAATCAGCCCCAGCATTTT.

This clonotype was counted many times. The chain joins TRBV29-1 to TRBJ1-1; no clear D. Germline-derived CDR1 and CDR2 are SQVTM and ANQGSEA. This CDR3 is built from 12 residues. Trimming took off 6 bases at V and 2 bases at J, with 10 bases between the two ends. CDR3 coding DNA: TGCAGCGTAGAGACATTCAACACTGAAGCTTTCTTT. Protein sequence: CSVETFNTEAFF.

The chain joins TRBV7-9 to TRBJ2-7, with 12 bases aligning to TRBD2. V dropped 6 bases and J dropped 4; count of bases not matched to a gene: 10. Germline values: CDR1 SEHNR, CDR2 FQNEAQ (reference sequence). CDR3 size: 16 residues. Here the CDR3 DNA reads TGTGCCAGCAGACGAATGACTAGCGGGAGTCGATACGAGCAGTACTTC. Protein sequence: CASRRMTSGSRYEQYF. Together with reference TRBV7-9 and TRBJ2-7, the CDR3 gives the full variable domain: DTGVSQNPRHKITKRGQNVTFRCDPISEHNRLYWYRQTLGQGPEFLTYFQNEAQLEKSRLLSDRFSAERPKGSFSTLEIQRTEQGDSAMYLCASRRMTSGSRYEQYFGPGTRLTVT.

This clonotype was picked up many times. Mismatch with germline at one junction end may stem from a read error. The CDR3, as DNA: TGCGCCAGCAGCTCCACTAGCACAGATACGCAGTATTTT. Protein product: CASSSTSTDTQYF. The rearrangement uses TRBV7-3 and TRBJ2-3; no firm D call. The V gene's germline CDR1 is SGHTA and CDR2 FQGTGA. This CDR3 contains 13 residues. Complete variable domain (other parts from reference TRBV7-3 and TRBJ2-3): GAGVSQTPSNKVTEKGKYVELRCDPISGHTALYWYRQSLGQGPEFLIYFQGTGAADDSGLPNDRFFAVRPEGSVSTLKIQRTERGDSAVYLCASSSTSTDTQYFGPGTRLTVL.

This chain uses TRBV4-2 with TRBJ2-7, with D perhaps TRBD2 (5 bases). CDR1 is LGHNA and CDR2 is YNFKEQ in the germline V gene. Trimming took 3 bases from V and 6 from J, leaving 15 bases between them. This CDR3 spans 14 amino acids. The CDR3 here is CASSQERASGEQYF. The CDR3 region has the DNA TGTGCCAGCAGCCAGGAAAGAGCCAGCGGCGAGCAGTACTTC.

The chain carries TRBV20-1 and TRBJ1-5; 9 positions match TRBD1. The CDR3 is 15 amino acids. Germline assignment: CDR1 DFQATT and CDR2 SNEGSKA (reference sequence). Trimming removed 4 bases from V and 6 bases from J; junction bases left unmatched: 10. CDR3 nucleotide sequence: TGCAGTGCTACGGCTTGGGACAGGGAGTCTCAGCCCCAGCATTTT. This gives the protein CSATAWDRESQPQHF.

This clonotype was observed a few times. The chain uses TRBV12-3 or TRBV12-4 and TRBJ2-7; tentative D call: TRBD2 (7 bases). V was trimmed by 6 bases and J by 6 bases, leaving 21 bases between them. This CDR3 comprises 15 residues. The DNA for the CDR3 is TGTGCCAGCAGAAGGGGGGGGACCCCAGGATCCGAGCAGTACTTC. Translating gives CASRRGGTPGSEQYF.

This clonotype turned up a few times. A much larger clone is a single base away; this may be a read error. The J gene is TRBJ2-7, the V gene TRBV7-2, with D unclear. The CDR3 sequence is 11 residues long. Between the trimmed V and J ends, which lost 3 bases and 3 bases, there was a span of 3 bases. In germline, CDR1 is SGHTA, CDR2 FQGNSA. The CDR3 DNA is TGTGCCAGCAGCTTCTTCTACGAGCAGTACTTC. It specifies CASSFFYEQYF.

This clonotype was counted many times. This chain joins TRBV5-1 and TRBJ1-4, with D possibly matching TRBD1 (5 bases). V gave up 4 bases and J gave up 5 bases, with 18 bases separating them. Germline CDR1 SGHRS, CDR2 YFSETQ. There are 16 residues in the CDR3. In nucleotides, the CDR3 is TGCGCCAGCAGCCCATACAAGGGTGCAGGGAATGAAAAACTGTTTTTT. Its protein is CASSPYKGAGNEKLFF.

This rearrangement joins TRBV12-3 or TRBV12-4 to TRBJ1-4; unclear D gene. Trimming removed 5 bases from V and 7 bases from J, with 14 bases in between. The CDR3 length is 14 residues. CDR3 nucleotide sequence: TGTGCCAGCAGTGCGAGCGGGCGCGGTGAAAAACTGTTTTTT. This gives the protein CASSASGRGEKLFF.

The table lists this clonotype with a few counts. This chain links TRBV7-9 with TRBJ1-1; D gene uncertain. The length of the CDR3 is 14 residues. The germline CDR1 and CDR2 sequences are SEHNR and FQNEAQ (reference sequence). The germline V and J ends were trimmed by 4 bases and 1 base, with 10 bases remaining between them. The CDR3 sequence is CASSSSRGNTEAFF. The CDR3 DNA reads as TGTGCCAGCAGCTCCTCGCGGGGGAACACTGAAGCTTTCTTT.

The V and J genes are TRBV18 and TRBJ2-2; 11 bases align to TRBD1. V was clipped by 1 base and J by 4 bases; unmatched bases: 2. Germline CDR1 reads KGHSH; CDR2 reads LQKENI. This CDR3 comprises 16 residues. The CDR3 DNA follows: TGTGCCAGCTCACCACTCGGACAGGGGGCCACCGGGGAGCTGTTTTTT. This sequence encodes CASSPLGQGATGELFF.